This T cell receptor beta chain was captured by sequencing in a study of neurological immune-mediated disorders. Notes on the study in general: Private repertoires in all groups were suggested by the absence of shared CDR3 amino acid sequences among expanded clones across subjects. The level of TCR clonal expansion was highest in patients with HTLV-1-associated myelopathy and lowest in multiple sclerosis, where it fell below the level seen in healthy controls.

At least ten counts were recorded for this clonotype. Its antigen is unidentified. V was shortened by 2 bases and J by 0 bases, with 10 bases between the two germline ends. CDR3 length equals 15 residues. The germline CDR1 and CDR2 sequences are SEHNR and FQNEAQ (reference sequence). Libraries from sorted cells used some 1 million T cells (CD4+ or CD8+). 5'RACE generated cDNA with 10-nucleotide random UMIs. MiXCR, run by TCRdb on the 5' RACE reads, gives a single entry per CDR3 protein. In the table there are approximately 19,000 distinct CDR3 sequences, approximately 7.9% of which are singletons. The V and J genes are TRBV7-9 and TRBJ1-2, with D hard to call. This sequence was found in a woman aged 25-40 years with HTLV-1-associated myelopathy (HAM/TSP). Sequencing was done on a sample of CD8+ T cells from blood. The CDR3, as DNA: TGTGCCAGCAGCTTATTACCTCCAGCTAACTATGGCTACACCTTC. Translation gives CASSLLPPANYGYTF.